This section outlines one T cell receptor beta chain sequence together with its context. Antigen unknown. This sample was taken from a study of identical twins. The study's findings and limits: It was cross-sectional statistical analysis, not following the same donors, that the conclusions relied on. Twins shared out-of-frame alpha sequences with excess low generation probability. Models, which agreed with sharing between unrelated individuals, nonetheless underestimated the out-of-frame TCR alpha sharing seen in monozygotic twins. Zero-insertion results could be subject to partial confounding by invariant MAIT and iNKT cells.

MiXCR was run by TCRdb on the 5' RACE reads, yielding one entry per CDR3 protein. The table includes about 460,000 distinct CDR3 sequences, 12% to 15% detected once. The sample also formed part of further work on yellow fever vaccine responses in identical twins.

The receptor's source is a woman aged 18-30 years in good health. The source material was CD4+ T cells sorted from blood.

For the CDR3, the DNA is TGTGCCAGCAGCCGCACCGCAGGGGGAGGTCTATCTAGCGGACCTGCGAACACCGGGGAGCTGTTTTTT. Protein: CASSRTAGGGLSSGPANTGELFF. J is TRBJ2-2 and V is TRBV4-2; tentatively, D is TRBD1 or TRBD2 (7 bases each). V was shortened by 4 bases and J by 0 bases, with 33 bases between the two germline ends. CDR1 is LGHNA, CDR2 YNFKEQ, per germline. The CDR3 is 23 residues long.